This TCR beta chain is drawn from a study of early T cells in non-severe SARS-CoV-2 infection. TCRdb independently ran MiXCR on the 5' RACE reads; one entry per CDR3 protein. Of 45,000 to 55,000 distinct CDR3 sequences in the sample, 7.7% were seen once. This clonotype was seen repeatedly, ten times or more. Trimming took 1 base from V and 9 from J, leaving 14 bases between them. The CDR3 extends over 15 amino acids. Germline V gene sequence: CDR1 SGHDT, CDR2 YYEEEE. This chain uses TRBV5-6 with TRBJ1-6; possible D gene TRBD1, 5 bases. The source of this sequence is an adult who was a healthcare worker with PCR-confirmed SARS-CoV-2 infection or an uninfected control (not recorded which). Source material: whole blood. CDR3 nucleotides: TGTGCCAGCAGCTTGCTGGGGGTGTACGGTTCACCCCTCCACTTT. Its translation: CASSLLGVYGSPLHF.